This T cell receptor (beta chain) comes out of a study of cytomegalovirus exposure and HLA in healthy donors. PCR primers comprised 60 Vbeta and 13 Jbeta primers. Sequenced by immunoSEQ multiplex PCR; TCRdb stores in-frame clones only, minus some. The sample lists 160,000 or so clones, approximately 80% seen once, with more than 6% in the top ten. Germline CDR1 is LNHDA and CDR2 is SQIVND (reference sequence). This CDR3 comprises 14 residues. V trimming: 5 bases; J trimming: 4 bases; junction bases outside the gene matches: 7. The chain links TRBV19 to TRBJ1-1, with 7 bases aligning to TRBD1. The TCR comes from a woman aged 40-49 years in good health and CMV-seropositive. Source material: PBMCs. The CDR3 sequence is CASSPTGRRTEAFF. CDR3 in DNA: TGTGCCAGTAGTCCGACAGGGAGGCGCACTGAAGCTTTCTTT.